This is a list of T cell receptor beta chains from one sample in a study of vaccination effects on CD4 cells after COVID-19. Assay: immunoSEQ multiplex PCR; the TCRdb copy retains only in-frame clones and omits some. The profile shows 52,000 or so clones, more than 60% of them singletons. For these receptors, no antigen is known. This specimen was CD4+ T cells from PBMCs cultured with SARS-CoV-2 spike peptides, taken before COVID-19 vaccination. The receptors were sampled from a human donor who received a COVID-19 vaccine. Both conserved end residues are part of each CDR3. The order of the fields is V gene, J gene, clone size, D gene, CDR3 protein, CDR3 DNA. D genes are given only for firm matches. The size entry is marked missing in some rows and otherwise reads once, few, many or a size class.

TRBV7-2	TRBJ2-7	-	-	CASSQLPGPSYEQYF	TGTGCCAGCAGCCAACTACCGGGACCTTCCTACGAGCAGTACTTC
TRBV5-5	TRBJ1-5	few	-	CASSFQGSNQPQHF	TGTGCCAGCAGCTTTCAGGGCAGCAATCAGCCCCAGCATTTT
TRBV27	TRBJ1-2	-	TRBD1	CASSSNRGYGYTF	TGTGCCAGCAGTTCCAACAGGGGCTATGGCTACACCTTC
TRBV28	TRBJ1-4	-	TRBD1	CASRGDSLGEKLFF	TGTGCCAGCAGGGGGGACAGTCTTGGCGAAAAACTGTTTTTT
TRBV27	TRBJ2-1	-	TRBD1	CASRPGTDYNEQFF	TGTGCCAGCAGACCCGGGACAGACTACAATGAGCAGTTCTTC
TRBV30	TRBJ1-4	few	TRBD1	CAWSVRGQGALVEKLFF	TGTGCCTGGAGTGTACGGGGACAGGGGGCTTTGGTTGAAAAACTGTTTTTT
TRBV5-8	TRBJ2-3	-	TRBD1	CASSSYHGTGSDTQYF	TGTGCCAGCAGCTCCTACCACGGGACAGGGTCCGATACGCAGTATTTT
TRBV2	TRBJ2-7	-	TRBD2	CASSVAGGLGYEQYF	TGTGCCAGCAGTGTAGCGGGAGGGCTTGGTTACGAGCAGTACTTC
TRBV5-1	TRBJ2-6	-	-	CASSLLNSMPGVSGANVLTF	TGCGCCAGCAGCTTGCTTAATTCAATGCCAGGGGTTTCTGGGGCCAACGTCCTGACTTTC
TRBV30	TRBJ2-6	-	TRBD2	CAWSVWGGGANVLTF	TGTGCCTGGAGTGTATGGGGGGGTGGGGCCAACGTCCTGACTTTC
TRBV2	TRBJ2-1	-	TRBD2	CASSEALRKREGRGGFF	TGTGCCAGCAGTGAAGCGCTTAGGAAGCGGGAGGGCCGGGGGGGATTCTTC
TRBV5-1	TRBJ2-3	-	-	CASSPRRPTDTQYF	TGCGCCAGCAGTCCCCGGCGGCCCACAGATACGCAGTATTTT
TRBV6-5	TRBJ1-1	-	TRBD1	CASRQITGGNTEAFF	TGTGCCAGCAGACAGATCACAGGGGGAAACACTGAAGCTTTCTTT
TRBV19	TRBJ2-7	-	TRBD1	CASSTGQIFYEQYF	TGTGCCAGTAGTACGGGACAGATTTTCTACGAGCAGTACTTC
TRBV7-2	TRBJ1-2	-	-	CASTHPAQAYGYTF	TGTGCCAGCACCCACCCTGCTCAGGCCTATGGCTACACCTTC
TRBV6-6	TRBJ2-7	-	-	CASSKERSSYEQYF	TGTGCCAGCAGTAAAGAGAGAAGCTCCTACGAGCAGTACTTC
TRBV3-1/TRBV3-2	TRBJ2-7	-	TRBD1	CASQGQEVHEQYF	TGTGCCAGCCAGGGACAGGAAGTCCACGAGCAGTACTTC
TRBV7-9	TRBJ1-4	few	-	CASSLGGVEKLFF	TGTGCCAGCAGCTTAGGGGGTGTGGAAAAACTGTTTTTT
TRBV5-5	TRBJ2-7	once	TRBD1	CASSLGQGSIGEQYF	TGTGCCAGCAGCCTGGGACAGGGTAGCATCGGCGAGCAGTACTTC
TRBV3-1/TRBV3-2	TRBJ2-3	few	-	CASSQVLASLGRTDTQYF	TGTGCCAGCAGCCAAGTGTTAGCGTCCCTGGGCCGCACAGATACGCAGTATTTT
TRBV3-1/TRBV3-2	TRBJ1-1	few	TRBD1	CASSQGTGNTEAFF	TGTGCCAGCAGCCAAGGGACAGGGAACACTGAAGCTTTCTTT
TRBV30	TRBJ1-1	-	-	CAWVRGKWGPTEAFF	TGTGCCTGGGTTCGGGGGAAGTGGGGCCCGACTGAAGCTTTCTTT
TRBV18	TRBJ1-1	-	-	CASSPLQGRLNTEAFF	TGTGCCAGCTCACCACTTCAGGGGCGACTGAACACTGAAGCTTTCTTT
TRBV7-8	TRBJ2-5	-	TRBD2	CASSHRGGGRARETQYF	TGTGCCAGCAGCCACCGTGGGGGCGGGAGGGCCCGAGAGACCCAGTACTTC
TRBV5-1	TRBJ2-2	few	-	CASSPGTFTGELFF	TGCGCCAGCAGCCCAGGGACTTTCACCGGGGAGCTGTTTTTT
TRBV19	TRBJ1-2	-	-	CASSIERDYGYTF	TGTGCCAGTAGTATAGAGCGCGACTATGGCTACACCTTC
TRBV10-2	TRBJ1-2	-	-	CASSERRKYGYTF	TGCGCCAGCAGTGAAAGACGGAAATATGGCTACACCTTC
TRBV7-9	TRBJ2-3	-	-	CASSPRGDRTDTQYF	TGTGCCAGCAGCCCCAGGGGGGACCGCACAGATACGCAGTATTTT
TRBV23-1	TRBJ1-3	once	-	CASSQSSRAPGNTIYF	TGCGCCAGCAGTCAATCCTCGAGGGCTCCTGGAAACACCATATATTTT
TRBV28	TRBJ2-1	-	TRBD2	CASSSYRSGLAGVNEQFF	TGTGCCAGCAGTTCCTATCGGAGTGGACTAGCGGGAGTCAATGAGCAGTTCTTC
TRBV5-1	TRBJ1-1	-	-	CASSTSGANTEAFF	TGCGCCAGCTCGACCTCAGGGGCGAACACTGAAGCTTTCTTT
TRBV27	TRBJ2-1	-	-	CASSGSGNEQFF	TGTGCCAGCAGTGGCAGCGGGAATGAGCAGTTCTTC